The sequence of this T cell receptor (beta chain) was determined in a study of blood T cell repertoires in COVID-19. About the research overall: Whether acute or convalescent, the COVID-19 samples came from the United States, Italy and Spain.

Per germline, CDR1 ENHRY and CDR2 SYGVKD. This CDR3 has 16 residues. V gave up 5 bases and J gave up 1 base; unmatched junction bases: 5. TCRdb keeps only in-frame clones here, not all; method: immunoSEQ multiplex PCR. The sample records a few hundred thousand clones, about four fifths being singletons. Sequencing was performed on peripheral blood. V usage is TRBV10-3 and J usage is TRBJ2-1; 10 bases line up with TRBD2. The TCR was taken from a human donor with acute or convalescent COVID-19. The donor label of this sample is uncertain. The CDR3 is CAISYLAGDSYNEQFF. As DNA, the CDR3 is TGTGCCATCAGTTATCTAGCGGGAGATTCCTACAATGAGCAGTTCTTC.